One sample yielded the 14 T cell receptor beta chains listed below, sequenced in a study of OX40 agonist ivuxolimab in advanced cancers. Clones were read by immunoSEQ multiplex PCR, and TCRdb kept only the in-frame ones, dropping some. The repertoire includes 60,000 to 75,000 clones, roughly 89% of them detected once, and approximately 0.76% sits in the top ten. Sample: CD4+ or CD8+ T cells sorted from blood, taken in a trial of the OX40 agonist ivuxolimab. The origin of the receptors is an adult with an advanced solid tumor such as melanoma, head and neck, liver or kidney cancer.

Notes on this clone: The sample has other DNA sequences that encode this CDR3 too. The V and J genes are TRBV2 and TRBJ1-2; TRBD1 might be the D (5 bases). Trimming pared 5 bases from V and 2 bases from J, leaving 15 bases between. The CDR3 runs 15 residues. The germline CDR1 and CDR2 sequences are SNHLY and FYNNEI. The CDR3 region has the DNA TGTGCCAGCAGTCTAACGGGGGGACTGAACTATGGCTACACCTTC. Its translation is CASSLTGGLNYGYTF.

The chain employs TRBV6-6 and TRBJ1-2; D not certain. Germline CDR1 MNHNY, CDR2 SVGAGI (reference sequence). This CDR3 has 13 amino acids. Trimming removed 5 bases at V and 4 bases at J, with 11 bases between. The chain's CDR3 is CASSPRSSYGYTF. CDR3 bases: TGTGCCAGCAGTCCCCGATCATCCTATGGCTACACCTTC.

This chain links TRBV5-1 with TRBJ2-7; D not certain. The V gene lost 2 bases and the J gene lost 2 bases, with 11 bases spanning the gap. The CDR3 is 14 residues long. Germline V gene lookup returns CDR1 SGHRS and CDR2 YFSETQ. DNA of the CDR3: TGCGCCAGCAGCTTCACGGGCCTGACCTACGAGCAGTACTTC. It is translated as CASSFTGLTYEQYF.

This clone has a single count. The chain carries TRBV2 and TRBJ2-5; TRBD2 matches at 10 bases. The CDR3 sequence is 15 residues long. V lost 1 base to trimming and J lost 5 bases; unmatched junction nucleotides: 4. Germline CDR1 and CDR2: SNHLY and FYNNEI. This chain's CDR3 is CASSEGLAGSETQYF. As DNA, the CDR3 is TGTGCCAGCAGTGAAGGACTAGCGGGTTCGGAGACCCAGTACTTC.

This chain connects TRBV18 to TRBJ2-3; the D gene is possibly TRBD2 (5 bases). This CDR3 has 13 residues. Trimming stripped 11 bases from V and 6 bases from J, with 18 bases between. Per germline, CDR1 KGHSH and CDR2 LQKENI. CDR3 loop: CAASGGPTDTQYF. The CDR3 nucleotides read TGTGCCGCCTCCGGCGGGCCCACGGATACGCAGTATTTT.

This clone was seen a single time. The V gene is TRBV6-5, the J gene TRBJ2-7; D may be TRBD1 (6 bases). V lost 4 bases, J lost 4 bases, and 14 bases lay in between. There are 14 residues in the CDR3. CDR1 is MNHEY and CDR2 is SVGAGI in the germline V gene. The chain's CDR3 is CASSSARGTYEQYF. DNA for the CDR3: TGTGCCAGCAGTTCCGCCAGGGGCACTTACGAGCAGTACTTC.

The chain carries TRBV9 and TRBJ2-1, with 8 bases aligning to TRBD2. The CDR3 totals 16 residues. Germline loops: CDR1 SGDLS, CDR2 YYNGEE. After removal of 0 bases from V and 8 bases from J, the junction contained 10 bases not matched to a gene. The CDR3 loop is CASSVGERGLRDEQFF. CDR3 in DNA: TGTGCCAGCAGCGTAGGAGAGCGGGGGCTTCGGGATGAGCAGTTCTTC.

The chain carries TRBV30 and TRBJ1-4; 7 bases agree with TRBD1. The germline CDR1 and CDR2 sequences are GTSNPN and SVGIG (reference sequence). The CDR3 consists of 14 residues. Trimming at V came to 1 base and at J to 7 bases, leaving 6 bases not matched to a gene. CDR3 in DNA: TGTGCCTGGAGTGGACAGGGAGTAGGTGAAAAACTGTTTTTT. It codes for CAWSGQGVGEKLFF.

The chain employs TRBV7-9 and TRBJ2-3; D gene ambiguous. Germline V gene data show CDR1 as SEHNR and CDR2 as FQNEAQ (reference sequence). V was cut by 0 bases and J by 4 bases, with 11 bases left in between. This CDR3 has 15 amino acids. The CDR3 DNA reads TGTGCCAGCAGCTTAGCGGGTGGCACTCCAGATACGCAGTATTTT. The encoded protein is CASSLAGGTPDTQYF.

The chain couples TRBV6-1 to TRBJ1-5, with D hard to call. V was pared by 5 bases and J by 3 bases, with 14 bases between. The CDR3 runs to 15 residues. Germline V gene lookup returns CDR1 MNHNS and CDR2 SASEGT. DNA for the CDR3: TGTGCCAGCAGTAGTCAGGCCGGCTACAATCAGCCCCAGCATTTT. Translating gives CASSSQAGYNQPQHF.

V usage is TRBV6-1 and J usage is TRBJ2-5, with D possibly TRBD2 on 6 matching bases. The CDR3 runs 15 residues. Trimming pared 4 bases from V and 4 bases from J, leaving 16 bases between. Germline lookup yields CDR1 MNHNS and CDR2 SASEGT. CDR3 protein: CASSGTGTGRETQYF. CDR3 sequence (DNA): TGTGCCAGCAGTGGAACCGGGACCGGGAGAGAGACCCAGTACTTC.

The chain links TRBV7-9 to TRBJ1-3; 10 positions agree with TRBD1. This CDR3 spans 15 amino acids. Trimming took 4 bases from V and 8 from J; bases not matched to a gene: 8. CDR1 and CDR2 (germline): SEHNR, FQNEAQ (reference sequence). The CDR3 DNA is TGTGCCAGCAGCTCCCGGGACAGGGGTGAGGACACCATATATTTT. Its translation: CASSSRDRGEDTIYF.

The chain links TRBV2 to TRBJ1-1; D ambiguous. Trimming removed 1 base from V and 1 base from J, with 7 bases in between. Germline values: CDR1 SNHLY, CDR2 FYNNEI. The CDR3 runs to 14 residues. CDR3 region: CASSEGQANTEAFF. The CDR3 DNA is TGTGCCAGCAGTGAAGGGCAGGCGAACACTGAAGCTTTCTTT.

CDR3 nucleotide sequence: TGTGCCATCACGGAGAGAGATGGCTATGGCTACACCTTC. It yields the protein CAITERDGYGYTF. The chain is built from TRBV10-3 and TRBJ1-2, with D unclear. CDR3 length equals 13 residues. Per the germline V gene, CDR1 is ENHRY and CDR2 is SYGVKD. V dropped 7 bases and J dropped 4 bases, with 13 bases sitting between them.